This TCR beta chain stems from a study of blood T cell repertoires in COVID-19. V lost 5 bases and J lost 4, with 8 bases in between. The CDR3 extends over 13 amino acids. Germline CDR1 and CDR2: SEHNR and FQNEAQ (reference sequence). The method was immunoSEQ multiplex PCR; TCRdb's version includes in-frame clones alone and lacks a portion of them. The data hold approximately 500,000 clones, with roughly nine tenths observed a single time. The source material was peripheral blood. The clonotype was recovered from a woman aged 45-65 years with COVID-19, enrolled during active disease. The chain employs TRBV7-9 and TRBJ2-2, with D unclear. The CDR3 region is CASSPLATGELFF. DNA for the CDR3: TGTGCCAGCAGCCCCTTGGCCACCGGGGAGCTGTTTTTT.